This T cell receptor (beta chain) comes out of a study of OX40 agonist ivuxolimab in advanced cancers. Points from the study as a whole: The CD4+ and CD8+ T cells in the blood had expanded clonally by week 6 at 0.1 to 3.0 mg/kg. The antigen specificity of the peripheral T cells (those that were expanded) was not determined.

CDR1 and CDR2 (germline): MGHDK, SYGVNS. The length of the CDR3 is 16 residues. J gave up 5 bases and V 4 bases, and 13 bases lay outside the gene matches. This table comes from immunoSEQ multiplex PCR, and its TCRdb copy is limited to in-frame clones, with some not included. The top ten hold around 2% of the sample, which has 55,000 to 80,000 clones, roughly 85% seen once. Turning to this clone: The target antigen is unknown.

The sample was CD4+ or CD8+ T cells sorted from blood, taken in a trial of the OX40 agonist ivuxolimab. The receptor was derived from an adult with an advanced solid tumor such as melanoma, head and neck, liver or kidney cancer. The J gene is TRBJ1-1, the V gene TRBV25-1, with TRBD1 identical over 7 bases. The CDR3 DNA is TGTGCCAGCAGTGCCGAGACCCCAACAGGGGCAACTGAAGCTTTCTTT. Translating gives CASSAETPTGATEAFF.